This passage covers 27 T cell receptor beta chains from one sample sequenced in a study of memory CD4+ T cells and cytomegalovirus serostatus. Single viable CD3+CD4+CD8-CD45RO+ cells were sorted as the memory CD4+ T cells. TCRdb's copy holds only in-frame clones and misses some; the assay was immunoSEQ multiplex PCR. The sample includes tens of thousands of clones, over 70% seen only once; the top ten take 1%. Sequences were obtained from memory CD4+ T cells from blood. The source of these receptors is an adult in good health and CMV-seronegative.

J is TRBJ2-5 and V is TRBV15; a weak D match, TRBD1 (7 bases). There are 14 residues in the CDR3. V lost 0 bases to trimming and J lost 3 bases, with 8 bases between them. Germline lookup yields CDR1 LNHNV and CDR2 YYDKDF (reference sequence). CDR3 sequence: CATSRDRGEETQYF. The CDR3 bases are TGTGCCACCAGCAGAGACAGGGGGGAAGAGACCCAGTACTTC.

This sequence joins TRBV29-1 and TRBJ1-2; TRBD1 aligns across 7 bases. The CDR3 loop spans 13 amino acids. Germline-derived CDR1 and CDR2 are SQVTM and ANQGSEA. The V and J ends lost 5 bases and 3 bases, in that order; junction bases with no gene match: 6. CDR3 sequence (DNA): TGCAGCGTTCGGTCAGGGGGAGACTATGGCTACACCTTC. Protein: CSVRSGGDYGYTF.

The chain has TRBV14 and TRBJ1-1, with 8 bases that match TRBD1. Trimming took 4 bases from V and 10 from J; bases not matched to a gene: 8. This CDR3 comprises 13 residues. The germline gives CDR1 SGHDN, CDR2 FVKESK. The CDR3 sequence is CASSPGQGRLAFF. The CDR3 DNA sequence: TGTGCCAGCAGCCCAGGACAGGGTCGATTAGCTTTCTTT.

This rearrangement joins TRBV18 to TRBJ2-7; 14 nucleotides align to TRBD2. V shed 3 bases, J shed 1 base, and the junction held 2 bases outside the gene matches. Germline CDR1 and CDR2: KGHSH and LQKENI. The CDR3 runs to 16 residues. DNA of the CDR3: TGTGCCAGCTCACCGCGACTAGCGGGGGGGTCCTACGAGCAGTACTTC. Translation: CASSPRLAGGSYEQYF.

This clone came up once. The V gene is TRBV11-2, the J gene TRBJ2-3; 8 positions agree with TRBD1. The CDR3 length is 15 residues. The V and J ends lost 1 base and 4 bases, in that order; junction bases with no gene match: 4. Germline values: CDR1 SGHAT, CDR2 FQNNGV. In nucleotides, the CDR3 is TGTGCCAGCAGCTTAGGACAGGGGAGAGCAGATACGCAGTATTTT. Its translation: CASSLGQGRADTQYF.

V usage is TRBV13 and J usage is TRBJ1-3; the match to TRBD1 covers 8 bases. Germline CDR1 PRHDT, CDR2 FYEKMQ (reference sequence). With 4 bases clipped from V and 3 bases from J, the junction kept 5 bases outside the gene matches. The CDR3 has 15 amino acids. CDR3 sequence reads: CASSSSGTGGNTIYF. The DNA for the CDR3 is TGTGCCAGCAGCTCCTCCGGGACAGGTGGAAACACCATATATTTT.

The chain's CDR3 is CSVVGVEGYGYTF. The DNA for the CDR3 is TGCAGCGTTGTGGGAGTGGAAGGGTATGGCTACACCTTC. The chain carries TRBV29-1 and TRBJ1-2, with D hard to call. Trimming cost V 4 bases and J 5 bases, with 14 bases left between them. The CDR3 totals 13 residues. Germline lookup yields CDR1 SQVTM and CDR2 ANQGSEA.

This chain connects TRBV11-2 to TRBJ2-1, with D perhaps matching TRBD1 (6 bases). The V gene lost 5 bases and the J gene lost 1 base, with 12 bases spanning the gap. Germline-derived CDR1 and CDR2 are SGHAT and FQNNGV. This CDR3 comprises 15 residues. DNA for the CDR3: TGTGCCAGCAGCCAACAGGGTGATTCCTACAATGAGCAGTTCTTC. Translating gives CASSQQGDSYNEQFF.

The rearrangement links TRBV7-2 to TRBJ2-7; 8 bases are shared with TRBD1. Germline V gene data show CDR1 as SGHTA and CDR2 as FQGNSA. V shed 3 bases and J 4 bases; nucleotides not matched to a gene: 5. There are 14 residues in the CDR3. CDR3 nucleotide sequence: TGTGCCAGCAGCTTTGACAGGGGATTGTACGAGCAGTACTTC. Its protein product is CASSFDRGLYEQYF.

This clone was detected a few times. The CDR3 is CASSKDRTNQPQHF. CDR3 in DNA: TGTGCCAGCAGTAAGGACAGAACAAATCAGCCCCAGCATTTT. The rearrangement links TRBV27 to TRBJ1-5; tentative D call: TRBD1 (6 bases). Germline-derived CDR1 and CDR2 are MNHEY and SMNVEV (reference sequence). V was pared by 5 bases and J by 4 bases, with 12 bases between. This CDR3 comprises 14 residues.

The V call is TRBV11-2, the J call TRBJ1-2, with D maybe TRBD1 (5 bases). V shed 1 base and J shed 8 bases, with 20 bases lying between them. Germline V gene lookup returns CDR1 SGHAT and CDR2 FQNNGV. This CDR3 contains 16 residues. CDR3: CASSLAKSGGVDGYTF. In DNA, the CDR3 is TGTGCCAGCAGCTTAGCTAAATCTGGGGGGGTTGACGGCTACACCTTC.

With respect to this clone: Compared with germline, one end of the junction differs, possibly owing to a read error. DNA of the CDR3: TGTGCCATCAGCGGGGGGAACACCTACAATGAGCAGTTCTTC. Its translation: CAISGGNTYNEQFF. The chain recombines TRBV15 with TRBJ2-1, with TRBD2 matching 9 bases. The CDR3 sequence is 14 residues long. Germline values: CDR1 LNHNV, CDR2 YYDKDF (reference sequence).

This chain uses TRBV19 with TRBJ1-5; D may be TRBD1 (6 bases). V was cut by 1 base and J by 1 base, with 17 bases left in between. The CDR3 has 18 amino acids. In germline, CDR1 is LNHDA, CDR2 SQIVND (reference sequence). In nucleotides, the CDR3 is TGTGCCAGTAGTATAGCCACAGGGTGGGGCGGGAGCAATCAGCCCCAGCATTTT. This sequence encodes CASSIATGWGGSNQPQHF.

The V gene is TRBV5-4, the J gene TRBJ2-3, with 8 positions matching TRBD1. The CDR3 covers 14 residues. CDR1 SGHNT and CDR2 YYREEE come from the germline V gene (reference sequence). The junction had 1 base not matched to a gene; V was cut back by 4 bases and J by 0 bases. The DNA of the CDR3 is TGTGCCAGCAGCCGACAGGGGAGCACAGATACGCAGTATTTT. Its protein product is CASSRQGSTDTQYF. Using reference TRBV5-4 and TRBJ2-3 for the parts outside the CDR3, the full variable domain is ETGVTQSPTHLIKTRGQQVTLRCSSQSGHNTVSWYQQALGQGPQFIFQYYREEENGRGNFPPRFSGLQFPNYSSELNVNALELDDSALYLCASSRQGSTDTQYFGPGTRLTVL.

The chain recombines TRBV30 with TRBJ2-7, with a tentative D call TRBD2 (5 bases). V lost 2 bases, J lost 9 bases, and 17 bases lay in between. Per germline, CDR1 GTSNPN and CDR2 SVGIG (reference sequence). The CDR3 is made up of 13 amino acids. The CDR3 protein is CAWSPLTDFVQYF. For the CDR3, the DNA is TGTGCCTGGAGTCCCCTCACGGACTTTGTGCAGTACTTC.

The CDR3 DNA reads TGCAGCGTTGGGGACGGGGGAAGAGCCAAAAACATTCAGTACTTC. Translation gives CSVGDGGRAKNIQYF. The gene calls are TRBV29-1 and TRBJ2-4; possibly TRBD2 for D (6 bases). CDR1 and CDR2 (germline): SQVTM, ANQGSEA. V lost 4 bases, J lost 0 bases, and 13 bases lay in between. The CDR3 loop spans 15 amino acids.

This rearrangement joins TRBV7-8 to TRBJ1-6, with D possibly being TRBD1 (5 bases). V was shortened by 4 bases and J by 9 bases, with 19 bases between the two germline ends. CDR1 is SGHVS, CDR2 FQNEAQ, per germline. The CDR3 runs to 16 residues. Written as DNA, the CDR3 is TGTGCCAGCAGCTACGGGACGGATGTTTTGGGTTCACCCCTCCACTTT. Translation: CASSYGTDVLGSPLHF.

This clone showed up just a few times. The chain carries TRBV2 and TRBJ1-5; D ambiguous. V lost 2 bases to trimming and J lost 0 bases, with 8 bases between them. The CDR3 covers 15 residues. CDR1 is SNHLY and CDR2 is FYNNEI in the germline V gene. The CDR3 DNA follows: TGTGCCAGCAGTGAAATTATGTCTAGCAATCAGCCCCAGCATTTT. It translates to CASSEIMSSNQPQHF. Complete variable domain (other parts from reference TRBV2 and TRBJ1-5): EPEVTQTPSHQVTQMGQEVILRCVPISNHLYFYWYRQILGQKVEFLVSFYNNEISEKSEIFDDQFSVERPDGSNFTLKIRSTKLEDSAMYFCASSEIMSSNQPQHFGDGTRLSIL.

The chain combines TRBV5-4 with TRBJ1-1; D ambiguous. The CDR3 sequence is 15 residues long. Trimming cost V 2 bases and J 4 bases, with 15 bases left between them. CDR1 is SGHNT, CDR2 YYREEE, per germline (reference sequence). In DNA form, the CDR3 reads TGTGCCAGCAGCTTTCCCCCTTCCATGGGCACTGAAGCTTTCTTT. Translation gives CASSFPPSMGTEAFF.

The CDR3 sequence is CASSLALGGNEQFF. The CDR3 nucleotides are TGTGCCAGCAGCTTAGCGCTGGGGGGCAATGAGCAGTTCTTC. This chain links TRBV7-8 with TRBJ2-1; tentatively, D is TRBD2 (6 bases). Trimming left V 0 bases short and J 6 bases short, with 9 bases between. Germline CDR1 is SGHVS and CDR2 is FQNEAQ. This CDR3 contains 14 residues.

The chain employs TRBV9 and TRBJ2-7; no definite D call. V gave up 4 bases and J gave up 3 bases, with 20 bases separating them. The length of the CDR3 is 16 residues. In germline, CDR1 is SGDLS, CDR2 YYNGEE. CDR3 coding DNA: TGTGCCAGCAGCCCAAATCCGGGTAGTACAAACTACGAGCAGTACTTC. Its protein is CASSPNPGSTNYEQYF.

The chain couples TRBV11-2 to TRBJ2-7, with D possibly matching TRBD1 (5 bases). The V gene lost 2 bases and the J gene lost 3 bases, with 14 bases spanning the gap. The CDR3 has 15 amino acids. CDR1 is SGHAT, CDR2 FQNNGV, per germline. As DNA, the CDR3 is TGTGCCAGCAGCTTACCCAGACAGCGCGGCTACGAGCAGTACTTC. Encoded protein: CASSLPRQRGYEQYF.

This clone has more than one count but fewer than ten. This chain links TRBV18 with TRBJ1-4, with D possibly matching TRBD1 (6 bases). The CDR3 has 14 residues. CDR1 KGHSH and CDR2 LQKENI come from the germline V gene. Trimming removed 2 bases from V and 8 bases from J, with 12 bases in between. CDR3 coding DNA: TGTGCCAGCTCACCAGGGTCCCAGGGGGAAAAACTGTTTTTT. Translated, it gives CASSPGSQGEKLFF. The whole variable domain, filled in from reference TRBV18 and TRBJ1-4, reads NAGVMQNPRHLVRRRGQEARLRCSPMKGHSHVYWYRQLPEEGLKFMVYLQKENIIDESGMPKERFSAEFPKEGPSILRIQQVVRGDSAAYFCASSPGSQGEKLFFGSGTQLSVL.

The chain carries TRBV10-3 and TRBJ2-5; the D is unclear. Trimming took off 6 bases at V and 1 base at J, with 3 bases between the two ends. Germline loops: CDR1 ENHRY, CDR2 SYGVKD. The CDR3 totals 11 residues. In nucleotides, the CDR3 is TGTGCCATCAGGTCCCAAGAGACCCAGTACTTC. Amino acid sequence: CAIRSQETQYF.

V is TRBV20-1 and J is TRBJ1-2, with TRBD1 as a possible D gene (5 bases). Per germline, CDR1 DFQATT and CDR2 SNEGSKA (reference sequence). Trimming pared 5 bases from V and 3 bases from J, leaving 7 bases between. This CDR3 has 11 residues. The CDR3 sequence is CSAAGDYGYTF. CDR3 DNA sequence: TGCAGTGCTGCGGGGGACTATGGCTACACCTTC.

A word on this clone: Other DNA sequences in this sample translate to the same CDR3. The chain links TRBV13 to TRBJ1-1; the D gene is possibly TRBD1 (6 bases). The V gene's germline CDR1 is PRHDT and CDR2 FYEKMQ (reference sequence). This CDR3 is 14 amino acids long. Trimming removed 3 bases at V and 1 base at J, with 9 bases between. As DNA, the CDR3 is TGTGCCAGCAGCTTCGGGGGCGCGAACACTGAAGCTTTCTTT. It encodes CASSFGGANTEAFF.

This chain links TRBV7-9 with TRBJ2-2; 12 bases are shared with TRBD2. J gave up 5 bases and V 5 bases, and 3 bases lay outside the gene matches. This CDR3 is built from 15 residues. Germline V lookup: CDR1 SEHNR, CDR2 FQNEAQ (reference sequence). In DNA form, the CDR3 reads TGTGCCAGCAGCCCGACTAGCGGGGGAACCGGGGAGCTGTTTTTT. Translated, it gives CASSPTSGGTGELFF.